This is a list of T cell receptor beta chains from one sample in a study of T-cell reconstitution after alpha-beta-depleted transplantation in children. TCRdb redid the calling of the PCR reads with MiXCR, one entry per CDR3 protein. The sample records roughly 6,000 distinct CDR3 sequences, about 14% being singletons. Specimen: PBMCs, mostly from graft donor cells, collected 180 days after TCRalphabeta/CD19-depleted stem cell transplant. The receptors were gathered from a patient under 10 years old who had a stem cell transplant for inherited bone marrow failure, so the T cells may come from the graft donor. Both conserved end residues are part of each CDR3. The order of the fields is V gene, J gene, clone size, CDR3 protein. Some rows mark clone size as missing; the rest say once, few, many or name a class of expanded clone.

v_gene: TRBV24-1; j_gene: TRBJ2-7; abundance: many; CDR3aa: CATSGGAAYEQYF
v_gene: TRBV19; j_gene: TRBJ2-1; abundance: many; CDR3aa: CASSIISSGTRDEQFF
v_gene: TRBV15; j_gene: TRBJ2-3; abundance: NA; CDR3aa: CATSRDPTDTQYF
v_gene: TRBV7-9; j_gene: TRBJ2-7; abundance: many; CDR3aa: CAGLQSGSYEQYF
v_gene: TRBV29-1; j_gene: TRBJ2-1; abundance: many; CDR3aa: CSVEPGTGEAYNEQFF
v_gene: TRBV24-1; j_gene: TRBJ2-1; abundance: many; CDR3aa: CATSDTSGSSYNEQFF
v_gene: TRBV28; j_gene: TRBJ2-1; abundance: many; CDR3aa: CASSPAGSKNEQFF
v_gene: TRBV7-9; j_gene: TRBJ2-3; abundance: many; CDR3aa: CASLGRGTDTQYF
v_gene: TRBV12-3/TRBV12-4; j_gene: TRBJ1-2; abundance: many; CDR3aa: CASSFRDRGPYGYTF
v_gene: TRBV5-1; j_gene: TRBJ2-1; abundance: NA; CDR3aa: CASSLGTGAEQFF
v_gene: TRBV5-1; j_gene: TRBJ2-3; abundance: many; CDR3aa: CASSLRRGGYSTDTQYF
v_gene: TRBV9; j_gene: TRBJ2-1; abundance: many; CDR3aa: CASSVAWLAGGNEQFF
v_gene: TRBV9; j_gene: TRBJ2-2; abundance: many; CDR3aa: CASSVRSLADSGELFF
v_gene: TRBV4-2; j_gene: TRBJ2-3; abundance: many; CDR3aa: CASSRPTGMTDTQYF
v_gene: TRBV10-3; j_gene: TRBJ1-2; abundance: many; CDR3aa: CASNSPNYGYTF
v_gene: TRBV11-1; j_gene: TRBJ2-1; abundance: NA; CDR3aa: CASSRTTGDPYNEQFF
v_gene: TRBV4-2; j_gene: TRBJ2-1; abundance: many; CDR3aa: CASSPTGAARAGRHEQFF
v_gene: TRBV5-1; j_gene: TRBJ2-5; abundance: many; CDR3aa: CASSLTGYQETQYF
v_gene: TRBV2; j_gene: TRBJ1-5; abundance: many; CDR3aa: CASRRTGGERQPQHF
v_gene: TRBV7-9; j_gene: TRBJ1-3; abundance: many; CDR3aa: CASSLLGGIYF
v_gene: TRBV4-3; j_gene: TRBJ2-7; abundance: many; CDR3aa: CASSQVHQSYEQYF
v_gene: TRBV7-2; j_gene: TRBJ2-7; abundance: many; CDR3aa: CASSSQGTGEKYF
v_gene: TRBV7-9; j_gene: TRBJ2-2; abundance: NA; CDR3aa: CASSSIGELFF
v_gene: TRBV7-2; j_gene: TRBJ1-1; abundance: many; CDR3aa: CASSLAENTEAFF
v_gene: TRBV7-9; j_gene: TRBJ1-4; abundance: many; CDR3aa: CASSLVSEKLFF
v_gene: TRBV7-8; j_gene: TRBJ2-5; abundance: many; CDR3aa: CASSRTRTQYF